A selection of T cell receptor beta chains follows, all from one sample in a study of cytomegalovirus exposure and HLA in healthy donors. Profiled with immunoSEQ multiplex PCR; TCRdb holds only in-frame clones, not every one. The table lists about 98,000 clones, 87% of them singletons. Sequencing was performed on PBMCs. These receptors were obtained from a man younger than 35 in good health and CMV-seropositive. The CDR3 runs from the conserved cysteine through the conserved F or W. D genes are given only for firm matches. Some rows have no size entry. The others give once, few or many, or a class for an expanded clone.

TRBJ2-7	.	few	TRBV19	TGTGCCAGTAGTATTAACCCTACCTACGAGCAGTACTTC	CASSINPTYEQYF
TRBJ1-2	TRBD1	once	TRBV7-9	TGTGCCAGCAGCTTGGGGGACAGGTCCAACTATGGCTACACCTTC	CASSLGDRSNYGYTF
TRBJ2-4	.	.	TRBV6-1	TGTGCCAGCAGTACACAGGGAGCCAAAAACATTCAGTACTTC	CASSTQGAKNIQYF
TRBJ2-7	.	.	TRBV6-5	TGTGCCAGCAGTCCAAGAATACCTCTATCCTACGAGCAGTACTTC	CASSPRIPLSYEQYF
TRBJ2-1	TRBD1	once	TRBV6-1	TGTGCCAGCAGTGATCGGCCGGGACAGGGGAGAAACAATGAGCAGTTCTTC	CASSDRPGQGRNNEQFF
TRBJ1-2	.	.	TRBV6-5	TGTGCCAGCAGTCCAGGACAGAACTATGGCTACACCTTC	CASSPGQNYGYTF
TRBJ2-7	.	.	TRBV25-1	TGTGCCAGCAGTGAATTCCGGGTCAGCGAGCAGTACTTC	CASSEFRVSEQYF
TRBJ2-3	TRBD2	.	TRBV5-1	TGCGCCAGCAGCCCGGGACTAACAACAGATACGCAGTATTTT	CASSPGLTTDTQYF
TRBJ1-2	.	few	TRBV28	TGTGCCAGCAGGACAACAGGATTCTATGGCTACACCTTC	CASRTTGFYGYTF
TRBJ1-2	TRBD1	once	TRBV7-3	TGTGCCAGCAGCCCCCAGGGGGATTATGGCTACACCTTC	CASSPQGDYGYTF
TRBJ1-5	.	.	TRBV27	TGTGCCAGCAGTTTAGCAGGGGTTGATCAGCCCCAGCATTTT	CASSLAGVDQPQHF
TRBJ2-1	.	.	TRBV10-2	TGCGCCAGCAGTCGACAGTACAATGAGCAGTTCTTC	CASSRQYNEQFF
TRBJ2-3	TRBD2	.	TRBV11-2	TGTGCCAGCAGCTTAAGGGGACTACCGAGCACAGATACGCAGTATTTT	CASSLRGLPSTDTQYF
TRBJ2-2	.	.	TRBV5-1	TGCGCCAGCAGCTTGGAAGGTACAGTCGGGGAGCTGTTTTTT	CASSLEGTVGELFF
TRBJ2-3	.	.	TRBV29-1	TGCAGCGTTGGGAAACAGGGGGGGGATACGCAGTATTTT	CSVGKQGGDTQYF
TRBJ2-5	.	.	TRBV5-4	TGTGCCAGCAGCTTGAATAGGGGGGGGGAGACCCAGTACTTC	CASSLNRGGETQYF
TRBJ1-5	TRBD1	.	TRBV9	TGTGCCAGCAGCGTAGGGACAGGGTCAGGACCCCAGCATTTT	CASSVGTGSGPQHF
TRBJ2-7	.	.	TRBV9	TGTGCCAGCAGCGTAGCAGGGGGGAACTACGAGCAGTACTTC	CASSVAGGNYEQYF
TRBJ2-7	.	.	TRBV9	TGTGCCAGCAGCGTAGGAGGGGGATTCGAGCAGTACTTC	CASSVGGGFEQYF
TRBJ1-2	TRBD1	few	TRBV9	TGTGCCAGCAGCGTACAGGGGGGCTATGGCTACACCTTC	CASSVQGGYGYTF
TRBJ2-5	.	.	TRBV4-3	TGCGCCAGCAGCCAGAAGAGGGTGGAAAAGTGGTACCAAGAGACCCAGTACTTC	CASSQKRVEKWYQETQYF
TRBJ2-1	TRBD2	.	TRBV6-5	TGTGCCAGCAGTTACGCAAGGACTAGCGGTTACAATGAGCAGTTCTTC	CASSYARTSGYNEQFF
TRBJ1-4	.	.	TRBV27	TGTGCCAGCAGTTTGAACGGGGGTTGGAAACTGTTTTTT	CASSLNGGWKLFF
TRBJ2-7	TRBD2	once	TRBV4-3	TGCGCCAGCAGCCAAGAGTGGGGGGGGACTACTACATCTTACGAGCAGTACTTC	CASSQEWGGTTTSYEQYF
TRBJ1-2	TRBD1	medium-sized	TRBV6-4	TGTGCCAGCAGTGACGGGACAGGGGGCTATGGCTACACCTTC	CASSDGTGGYGYTF
TRBJ2-4	.	.	TRBV2	TGTGCCAGCAGTGAAGCGGTCCGATTACATGGGAGCCCTAACATTCAGTACTTC	CASSEAVRLHGSPNIQYF
TRBJ2-1	.	.	TRBV5-6	TGTGCCAGCAGCCCACCAGGGGTACGAGACAATGAGCAGTTCTTC	CASSPPGVRDNEQFF
TRBJ2-1	.	.	TRBV5-1	TGCGCCAGCAGCTGGCGACTTGCCAATGAGCAGTTCTTC	CASSWRLANEQFF
TRBJ1-2	TRBD1	once	TRBV25-1	TGTGCCAGCCGGACAGGGTATTATGGCTACACCTTC	CASRTGYYGYTF
TRBJ2-7	.	.	TRBV29-1	TGCAGCGTCGTCCCGAGGCAGCCGCCCTACGAGCAGTACTTC	CSVVPRQPPYEQYF
TRBJ2-1	TRBD2	.	TRBV7-2	TGTGCCAGCAGCCTATACCCACTAGCGCTAAACAATGAGCAGTTCTTC	CASSLYPLALNNEQFF
TRBJ1-5	TRBD1	.	TRBV6-1	TGTGCCAGCGGCAACTACAGGGGAAGCAATCAGCCCCAGCATTTT	CASGNYRGSNQPQHF
TRBJ2-5	.	.	TRBV11-3	TGTGCCAGCAGCTTCTCCGGTACCCAAGAGACCCAGTACTTC	CASSFSGTQETQYF
TRBJ2-7	.	.	TRBV19	TGTGCCAGTAGTCCAGGCTCATCCTACGAGCAGTACTTC	CASSPGSSYEQYF
TRBJ2-3	.	.	TRBV19	TGTGCCAGTAGTAGACAGGCGGATCGAGGCACAGATACGCAGTATTTT	CASSRQADRGTDTQYF
TRBJ1-2	TRBD1	.	TRBV5-5	TGTGCCAGCAGCCAAGGGTCCGCCGGGACAGTCTATGGCTACACCTTC	CASSQGSAGTVYGYTF
TRBJ2-1	TRBD2	.	TRBV28	TGTGCCAGCATTACGAGCGGGAGCCACAATGAGCAGTTCTTC	CASITSGSHNEQFF
TRBJ2-1	.	.	TRBV5-8	TGTGCCAGCAGCTTGGCCCAGGGCTCCTACAATGAGCAGTTCTTC	CASSLAQGSYNEQFF
TRBJ1-1	.	few	TRBV27	TGTGCCAGCAGTGGGACAAATTTGAACACTGAAGCTTTCTTT	CASSGTNLNTEAFF
TRBJ2-7	.	.	TRBV7-9	TGTGCCAGCAGCTTAAATCGCAGGCACGAGCAGTACTTC	CASSLNRRHEQYF
TRBJ1-2	.	.	TRBV28	TGTGCCAGCATAACCGATCGGTCAGGGTGGTTGGGTGGCTACACCTTC	CASITDRSGWLGGYTF
TRBJ2-7	.	.	TRBV19	TGTGCCAGTAGTATACAGGGATTGTCCTACGAGCAGTACTTC	CASSIQGLSYEQYF
TRBJ1-2	TRBD1	.	TRBV29-1	TGCAGCGTTTCGGACAGGAACTATGGCTACACCTTC	CSVSDRNYGYTF
TRBJ2-7	TRBD2	.	TRBV28	TGTGCCAGCACCGGACTAGCGGGAGTTCGAGAGCAGTACTTC	CASTGLAGVREQYF
TRBJ2-1	TRBD2	.	TRBV7-3	TGTGCCAGCAGCTCCCCAGCGGGGAGGGAGGTCTACAATGAGCAGTTCTTC	CASSSPAGREVYNEQFF
TRBJ1-1	.	once	TRBV2	TGTGCCAGCAGTGTGCGGGGGGGGCACACTGAAGCTTTCTTT	CASSVRGGHTEAFF
TRBJ2-7	TRBD1	.	TRBV15	TGTGCCACCAGCAGAGGCCCCCCGGGACAGCACTCCTACGAGCAGTACTTC	CATSRGPPGQHSYEQYF
TRBJ2-7	.	.	TRBV4-1	TGCGCCAGCAGCCACGCTAGGCGAGGGTACGAGCAGTACTTC	CASSHARRGYEQYF